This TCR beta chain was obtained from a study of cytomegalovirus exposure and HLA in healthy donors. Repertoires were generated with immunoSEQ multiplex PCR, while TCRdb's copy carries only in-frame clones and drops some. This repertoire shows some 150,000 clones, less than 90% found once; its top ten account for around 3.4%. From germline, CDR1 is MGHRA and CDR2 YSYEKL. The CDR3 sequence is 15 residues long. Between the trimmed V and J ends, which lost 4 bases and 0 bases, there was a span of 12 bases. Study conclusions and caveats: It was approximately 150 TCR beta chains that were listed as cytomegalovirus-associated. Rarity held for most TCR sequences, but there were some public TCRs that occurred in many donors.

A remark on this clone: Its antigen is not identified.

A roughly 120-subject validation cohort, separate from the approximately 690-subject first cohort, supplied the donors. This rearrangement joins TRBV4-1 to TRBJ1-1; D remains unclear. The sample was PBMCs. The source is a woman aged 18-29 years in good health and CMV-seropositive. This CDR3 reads CASSPEGFVNTEAFF. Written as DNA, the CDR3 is TGCGCCAGCAGCCCCGAGGGATTTGTGAACACTGAAGCTTTCTTT.